A single sample is the source of the 2 T cell receptor beta chains below, sequenced in a study of siplizumab effects on memory and regulatory T cells. Assay: immunoSEQ multiplex PCR; the TCRdb copy retains only in-frame clones and omits some. The sample includes around 100,000 clones, 94% seen only once; the top ten take 1% to 1.5%. Sequencing was done on a sample of non-Treg CD4+ T cells sorted from blood. The receptors derive from a human donor in good health.

The gene calls are TRBV5-1 and TRBJ2-3; 12 positions agree with TRBD2. CDR1 is SGHRS, CDR2 YFSETQ, per germline. V dropped 4 bases and J dropped 3; count of bases not matched to a gene: 3. This CDR3 spans 15 amino acids. The CDR3 region is CASSPSGRVTDTQYF. As DNA, the CDR3 is TGCGCCAGCAGCCCTAGCGGGAGGGTGACAGATACGCAGTATTTT.

The V call is TRBV5-5, the J call TRBJ2-3; D gene uncertain. The length of the CDR3 is 16 residues. Trimming pared 4 bases from V and 0 bases from J, leaving 15 bases between. Per the germline V gene, CDR1 is SGHKS and CDR2 is YYEKEE (reference sequence). The CDR3 sequence: CASSREPLASTDTQYF. The CDR3 bases are TGTGCCAGCAGCCGAGAGCCCTTAGCTAGCACAGATACGCAGTATTTT.